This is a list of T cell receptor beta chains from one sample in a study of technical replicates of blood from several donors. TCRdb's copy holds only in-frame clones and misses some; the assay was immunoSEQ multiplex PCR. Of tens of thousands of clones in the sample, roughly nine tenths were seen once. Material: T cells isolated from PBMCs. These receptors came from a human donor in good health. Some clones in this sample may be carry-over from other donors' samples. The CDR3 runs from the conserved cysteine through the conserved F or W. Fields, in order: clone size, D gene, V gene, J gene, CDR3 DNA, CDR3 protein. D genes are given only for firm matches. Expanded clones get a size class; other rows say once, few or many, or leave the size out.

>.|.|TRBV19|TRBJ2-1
TGTGCCAGTAGTCAGCGGGCGCGGGTCAATGAGCAGTTCTTC
CASSQRARVNEQFF
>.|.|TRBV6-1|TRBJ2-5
TGTGCCAGCCTACGGACATATTCGCAAGAGACCCAGTACTTC
CASLRTYSQETQYF
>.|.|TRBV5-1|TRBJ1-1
TGCGCCAGCGGGGAACAGGGGAACACTGAAGCTTTCTTT
CASGEQGNTEAFF
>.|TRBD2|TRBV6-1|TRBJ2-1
TGTGCCAGCGGCGAAAAGCGGGGGGGAAACAATGAGCAGTTCTTC
CASGEKRGGNNEQFF
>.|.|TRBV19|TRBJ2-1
TGTGCCAGTAGTTTGGGCGTCCAGGGGCAGGGGTTCTTC
CASSLGVQGQGFF
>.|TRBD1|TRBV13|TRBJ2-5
TGTGCCAGCAGCTTCATCCGGGACAGGGGGCCGGGGACCCAGTACTTC
CASSFIRDRGPGTQYF
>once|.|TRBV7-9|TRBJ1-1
TGTGCCAGCAGCTTAGCGGCGGGGGCTGAAGCTTTCTTT
CASSLAAGAEAFF
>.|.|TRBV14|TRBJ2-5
TGTGCCAGCAGCCAAGATGTAAAGACCCAGTACTTC
CASSQDVKTQYF
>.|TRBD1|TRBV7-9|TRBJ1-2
TGTGCCAGCAGCCCAGGGACAGGCTATGGCTACACCTTC
CASSPGTGYGYTF
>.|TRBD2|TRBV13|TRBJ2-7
TGTGCCAGCAGAAATAGCGGGAGTTGGACCTACGAGCAGTACTTC
CASRNSGSWTYEQYF
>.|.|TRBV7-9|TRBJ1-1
TGTGCCAGCAGCCTATCCTACAGGGTCACTGAAGCTTTCTTT
CASSLSYRVTEAFF
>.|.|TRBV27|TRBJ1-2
TGTGCCAGCAGTTTTGGACAGACATATGGCTACACCTTC
CASSFGQTYGYTF
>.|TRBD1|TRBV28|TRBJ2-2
TGTGCCAGCAGCCTCCTGGGACAGGGGAACACCGGGGAGCTGTTTTTT
CASSLLGQGNTGELFF
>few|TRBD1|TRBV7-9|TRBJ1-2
TGTGCCAGCAGCCCACTCCGGACAGGGGGTGACTATGGCTACACCTTC
CASSPLRTGGDYGYTF
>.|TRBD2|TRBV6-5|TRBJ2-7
TGTGCCAGCATGCGGAGCGGGGAATCCTACGAGCAGTACTTC
CASMRSGESYEQYF
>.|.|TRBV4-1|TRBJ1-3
TGCGCCAGCAGCCAAGGGTCCAGGGGAAACACCATATATTTT
CASSQGSRGNTIYF
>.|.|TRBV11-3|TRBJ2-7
TGTGCCAGCAGCTCGGGGCGGGGGCCGACCTACGAGCAGTACTTC
CASSSGRGPTYEQYF
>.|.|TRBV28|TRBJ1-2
TGTGCCAGCAGCCCGAGGGCCACCCGGGCGCTGCTTAACTATGGCTACACCTTC
CASSPRATRALLNYGYTF
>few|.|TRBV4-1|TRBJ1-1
TGCGCCAGCAATCCCAGGGCAGGCACTGAAGCTTTCTTT
CASNPRAGTEAFF
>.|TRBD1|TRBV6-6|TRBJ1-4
TGTGCCAGCAGTCCGACAGGGTATACTAATGAAAAACTGTTTTTT
CASSPTGYTNEKLFF
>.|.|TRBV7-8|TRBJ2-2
TGTGCCAGCAGCTTAGCGGCGGGCTTGAACACCGGGGAGCTGTTTTTT
CASSLAAGLNTGELFF
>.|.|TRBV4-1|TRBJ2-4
TGCGCCAGCAGCCAAGAGCGCGGGGCTGGAGAAAACATTCAGTACTTC
CASSQERGAGENIQYF
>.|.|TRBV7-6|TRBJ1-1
TGTGCCAGCAGCCTCGGGAGGGATTGGGACACTGAAGCTTTCTTT
CASSLGRDWDTEAFF
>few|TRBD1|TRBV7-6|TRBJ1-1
TGTGCCAGCAGCCTACAGGGGGCTGAAGCTTTCTTT
CASSLQGAEAFF
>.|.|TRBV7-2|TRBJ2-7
TGTGCCAGCACTATCTTTGGGGGCACCCGAGCCCCCTACGAGCAGTACTTC
CASTIFGGTRAPYEQYF
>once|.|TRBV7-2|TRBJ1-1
TGTGCCAGCAGTTCACCTAGGCAGGGGAACACTGAAGCTTTCTTT
CASSSPRQGNTEAFF
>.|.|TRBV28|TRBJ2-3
TGTGCCAGCAGGAACAGGGTTAGCACAGATACGCAGTATTTT
CASRNRVSTDTQYF
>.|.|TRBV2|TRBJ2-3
TGTGCCAGCAGTGATCCCCCTTCCTTGCGGTATTTT
CASSDPPSLRYF
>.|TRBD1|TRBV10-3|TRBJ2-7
TGTGCCATCAGTGATGGGACAGGGGCCACTCCTGGGGCCTACGAGCAGTACTTC
CAISDGTGATPGAYEQYF
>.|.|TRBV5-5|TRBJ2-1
TGTGCCAGCAGCTTCGCTTGGCTGAGCGATACTTACAATGAGCAGTTCTTC
CASSFAWLSDTYNEQFF
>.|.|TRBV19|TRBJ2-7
TGTGCCAGTAGTAACAGGGTATTCGACGAGCAGTACTTC
CASSNRVFDEQYF
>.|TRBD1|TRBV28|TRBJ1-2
TGTGCCAGCAGTCGACGACAGGGATTTCCCTATGGCTACACCTTC
CASSRRQGFPYGYTF
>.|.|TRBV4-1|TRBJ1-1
TGCGCCAGCAGCCAAGAGTTGTTCCAGGGGCGATTCTTT
CASSQELFQGRFF
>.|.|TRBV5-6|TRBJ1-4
TGTGCCAGCAGCCGCGACCTAGCAACTAATGAAAAACTGTTTTTT
CASSRDLATNEKLFF
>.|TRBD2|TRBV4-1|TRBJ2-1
TGCGCCAGCAGACTAGGGAGAGGGAGGGCCTACAATGAGCAGTTCTTC
CASRLGRGRAYNEQFF
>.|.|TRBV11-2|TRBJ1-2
TGTGCCAGCAGCTTTGGGAGGGATGGTGGCTACACCTTC
CASSFGRDGGYTF
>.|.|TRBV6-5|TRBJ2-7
TGTGCCAGCAGTTACGGTGCAGGCATCTCCTACGAGCAGTACTTC
CASSYGAGISYEQYF
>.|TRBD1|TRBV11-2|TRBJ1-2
TGTGCCAGCAGCCGCGACAGGGGAGTGATTGGCTACACCTTC
CASSRDRGVIGYTF